The rows below give T cell receptor beta chains drawn from one sample of a study of molecular identifiers for immune sequencing clone quantification. In TCRdb, the PCR reads were re-called with MiXCR into one record per CDR3 protein. The data contain 35,000 or so distinct CDR3 sequences, under 20% of them singletons. Material for sequencing was naive CD8+ T cells from blood, with Jurkat cell RNA spiked in. These receptors came from a human donor in good health. Some libraries in this study had Jurkat cell RNA spiked in. Both conserved end residues are part of each CDR3. D genes are given only for firm matches. Clone size, where shown, is once, few, many, or a class for clones that have expanded.

TRBV18	NA	TRBJ2-5	many	CASSQPSVGQETQYF	TGTGCCAGCTCACAACCCAGCGTTGGACAAGAGACCCAGTACTTC
TRBV18	NA	TRBJ2-5	many	CASSPPGDGEETQYF	TGTGCCAGCTCACCCCCCGGGGACGGGGAAGAGACCCAGTACTTC
TRBV5-1	NA	TRBJ2-1	NA	CASMNSYNEQFF	TGCGCCAGCATGAACTCCTACAATGAGCAGTTCTTC
TRBV7-2	TRBD2	TRBJ2-1	NA	CASSLVAGEGYNEQFF	TGTGCCAGCAGCTTAGTAGCGGGAGAAGGATACAATGAGCAGTTCTTC
TRBV27	NA	TRBJ2-7	NA	CASSPGIAFYEQYF	TGTGCCAGCAGCCCCGGGATAGCGTTCTACGAGCAGTACTTC
TRBV6-2/TRBV6-3	NA	TRBJ2-2	many	CASSLYIANTGELFF	TGTGCCAGCAGTCTTTATATCGCGAACACCGGGGAGCTGTTTTTT
TRBV15	NA	TRBJ2-4	many	CATRGLAKNIQYF	TGTGCCACCCGTGGGCTAGCCAAAAACATTCAGTACTTC
TRBV14	NA	TRBJ2-5	few	CASSQDTSRRTQYF	TGTGCCAGCAGCCAAGATACTTCGCGAAGGACCCAGTACTTC
TRBV7-9	NA	TRBJ2-7	NA	CASSLGPSGYEQYF	TGTGCCAGCAGCTTAGGGCCCAGTGGGTACGAGCAGTACTTC
TRBV6-4	NA	TRBJ2-3	many	CASSDLGPTDTQYF	TGTGCCAGCAGTGATCTGGGCCCTACAGATACGCAGTATTTT
TRBV21-1	NA	TRBJ2-7	many	CASNYEDRDTHEQYF	TGTGCCAGCAACTACGAGGACAGGGATACCCACGAGCAGTACTTC
TRBV7-2	NA	TRBJ2-1	NA	CTSSPLYGNYNEQFF	TGTACCAGCAGCCCACTATACGGGAACTACAATGAGCAGTTCTTC
TRBV11-2	TRBD2	TRBJ2-5	few	CASSAGAETQYF	TGTGCCAGCAGCGCGGGAGCCGAGACCCAGTACTTC
TRBV4-1	NA	TRBJ1-6	many	CASSQVQWDTYNSPLHF	TGCGCCAGCAGCCAAGTTCAGTGGGACACCTATAATTCACCCCTCCACTTT
TRBV25-1	NA	TRBJ2-4	few	CASSELGVGRDIQYF	TGTGCCAGCAGTGAATTAGGGGTTGGTAGGGACATTCAGTACTTC
TRBV19	NA	TRBJ2-7	many	CASSIGNPYEQYF	TGTGCCAGTAGTATTGGCAATCCCTACGAGCAGTACTTC
TRBV15	TRBD1	TRBJ1-5	many	CATSADRGDNQPQHF	TGTGCCACCAGCGCCGACAGGGGTGACAATCAGCCCCAGCATTTT
TRBV6-2/TRBV6-3	TRBD1	TRBJ2-7	NA	CASTRQGAAYEQYF	TGTGCCAGCACCCGACAGGGGGCCGCCTACGAGCAGTACTTC
TRBV28	NA	TRBJ2-7	many	CASSLIREVNYEQYF	TGTGCCAGCAGTTTAATAAGGGAGGTGAACTACGAGCAGTACTTC
TRBV7-9	TRBD2	TRBJ2-5	many	CASSEDYQREWETQYF	TGTGCCAGCAGCGAAGACTACCAGCGGGAGTGGGAGACCCAGTACTTC
TRBV6-5	NA	TRBJ2-5	many	CASRTDPETQYF	TGTGCCAGCAGAACCGACCCAGAGACCCAGTACTTC
TRBV20-1	TRBD2	TRBJ2-3	many	CSARDPTSGRVGYTDTQYF	TGCAGTGCTAGAGATCCTACTAGCGGGAGGGTAGGGTACACAGATACGCAGTATTTT
TRBV10-3	TRBD1	TRBJ2-3	many	CAISEWDRGRTDTQYF	TGTGCCATCAGTGAGTGGGACAGGGGGCGAACAGATACGCAGTATTTT
TRBV6-5	NA	TRBJ1-2	many	CASSYASWDGYTF	TGTGCCAGCAGTTACGCGTCATGGGATGGCTACACCTTC
TRBV7-9	TRBD2	TRBJ2-7	NA	CASSGGASGRGYEQYF	TGTGCCAGCAGCGGTGGGGCTAGCGGGAGAGGATACGAGCAGTACTTC
TRBV28	NA	TRBJ2-7	NA	CASSFALPYEQYF	TGTGCCAGCAGTTTTGCACTACCATACGAGCAGTACTTC
TRBV28	NA	TRBJ2-3	many	CASSLGAGTDTQYF	TGTGCCAGCAGTTTGGGGGCGGGCACAGATACGCAGTATTTT
TRBV4-1	NA	TRBJ2-1	many	CASSQALGSYNEQFF	TGCGCCAGCAGCCAAGCACTAGGCTCCTACAATGAGCAGTTCTTC
TRBV4-1	TRBD2	TRBJ2-1	many	CASSPGTSGSPNEQFF	TGCGCCAGCAGCCCCGGCACTAGCGGGAGTCCAAATGAGCAGTTCTTC
TRBV9	NA	TRBJ2-6	NA	CASGDSGANVLTF	TGTGCCAGCGGGGACTCTGGGGCCAACGTCCTGACTTTC
TRBV15	NA	TRBJ2-7	NA	CATSRVDRGTDEQYF	TGTGCCACCAGCAGAGTGGATAGAGGGACCGACGAGCAGTACTTC
TRBV6-5	NA	TRBJ2-1	many	CASSYAGFPNEQFF	TGTGCCAGCAGTTACGCGGGATTCCCCAATGAGCAGTTCTTC
TRBV19	TRBD2	TRBJ2-1	many	CASSASGTYNEQFF	TGTGCCAGTAGTGCTAGCGGGACCTACAATGAGCAGTTCTTC
TRBV2	TRBD2	TRBJ2-7	NA	CATQAGALTSGTTEIYEQYF	TGTGCCACGCAAGCGGGGGCTCTGACTAGCGGGACTACCGAGATTTACGAGCAGTACTTC
TRBV4-1	NA	TRBJ2-1	many	CASSQIHNEQFF	TGCGCCAGCAGCCAAATCCACAATGAGCAGTTCTTC
TRBV7-9	NA	TRBJ2-3	few	CASSLLAADTQYF	TGTGCCAGCAGCTTATTGGCCGCAGATACGCAGTATTTT
TRBV9	NA	TRBJ2-7	many	CASSVGTSYEQYF	TGTGCCAGCAGCGTTGGGACCTCCTACGAGCAGTACTTC
TRBV7-9	NA	TRBJ2-1	many	CAGGLFEQFF	TGTGCCGGAGGGCTCTTTGAGCAGTTCTTC
TRBV7-6	NA	TRBJ2-3	many	CASSSVPSADTQYF	TGTGCCAGCAGCTCCGTCCCTTCGGCAGATACGCAGTATTTT
TRBV15	NA	TRBJ2-7	many	CATSRSRTYEQYF	TGTGCCACCAGCAGATCCCGAACCTACGAGCAGTACTTC
TRBV27	NA	TRBJ1-4	medium-sized	CASSLQGEKLFF	TGTGCCAGCAGTTTACAGGGGGAAAAACTGTTTTTT
TRBV29-1	NA	TRBJ2-2	few	CSVGRRNTGELFF	TGCAGCGTGGGACGGCGAAACACCGGGGAGCTGTTTTTT
TRBV7-2	TRBD2	TRBJ2-1	few	CASSLGILTSGNYNEQFF	TGTGCCAGCAGCTTAGGGATCCTGACTAGCGGGAATTACAATGAGCAGTTCTTC
TRBV6-2/TRBV6-3	NA	TRBJ2-7	NA	CASSLGQSYEQYF	TGTGCCAGCAGTCTAGGACAGAGCTACGAGCAGTACTTC
TRBV18	TRBD2	TRBJ2-1	many	CASSLAAGGRSYNEQFF	TGTGCCAGCTCACTTGCAGCGGGAGGACGCTCCTACAATGAGCAGTTCTTC
TRBV21-1	NA	TRBJ2-6	many	CASSKARRSSGANVLTF	TGTGCCAGCAGCAAAGCGCGCCGAAGCTCTGGGGCCAACGTCCTGACTTTC
TRBV15	TRBD1	TRBJ2-1	NA	CATSRRDSQFF	TGTGCCACCAGCAGACGGGACAGTCAGTTCTTC
TRBV4-3	NA	TRBJ2-7	many	CASSQYAGLEQYF	TGCGCCAGCAGCCAATACGCGGGCCTCGAGCAGTACTTC
TRBV15	TRBD2	TRBJ2-1	many	CATSRVTAGANNEQFF	TGTGCCACCAGCAGAGTGACAGCGGGAGCGAATAATGAGCAGTTCTTC
TRBV7-2	NA	TRBJ2-7	many	CASSLGSGPYEQYF	TGTGCCAGCAGCTTAGGTTCTGGCCCCTACGAGCAGTACTTC
TRBV7-6	NA	TRBJ2-3	many	CASSLGTGTQYF	TGTGCCAGCAGCCTAGGTACGGGGACGCAGTATTTT
TRBV5-1	NA	TRBJ2-5	many	CASSLEETQYF	TGTGCCAGCAGCTTAGAAGAGACCCAGTACTTC
TRBV18	NA	TRBJ1-5	many	CASSPGTVSNQPQHF	TGTGCCAGCTCACCAGGAACAGTTAGCAATCAGCCCCAGCATTTT
TRBV13	NA	TRBJ2-1	NA	CASSFSGRFYNEQFF	TGTGCCAGCAGCTTTAGTGGGAGGTTCTACAATGAGCAGTTCTTC